This TCR beta chain is drawn from a study of blood T cell repertoires in COVID-19. Study details: The United States, Italy and Spain provided the acute and convalescent COVID-19 samples. The cDNA or gDNA used as material had been derived from T cells, B-cell-depleted T cells, or PBMCs.

V shed 9 bases and J 0 bases; nucleotides not matched to a gene: 11. Germline V gene sequence: CDR1 LNHDA, CDR2 SQIVND (reference sequence). The CDR3 totals 16 residues. As handled by the study authors: Cell counts per sample came from amplifying reference gene primers. The data were produced by immunoSEQ multiplex PCR, yet TCRdb's version contains in-frame clones alone and is incomplete. V, J and clone size are those of that table, while D and trimming were read from the DNA. Among approximately 220,000 clones, 85% to 90% were seen once, and the ten largest hold 2% to 2.5%. This TCR was sampled from a woman aged 45-59 years with acute or convalescent COVID-19. The chain links TRBV19 to TRBJ1-5, with 7 positions matching TRBD1. Sequenced: peripheral blood. The CDR3, as DNA: TGTGCCAGCGACAGGGACCCTCTTACTAGCAATCAGCCCCAGCATTTT. The encoded protein is CASDRDPLTSNQPQHF. The full variable domain, rest sourced from reference TRBV19 and TRBJ1-5, is DGGITQSPKYLFRKEGQNVTLSCEQNLNHDAMYWYRQDPGQGLRLIYYSQIVNDFQKGDIAEGYSVSREKKESFPLTVTSAQKNPTAFYLCASDRDPLTSNQPQHFGDGTRLSIL.